The T cell receptor (beta chain) described here comes from a study of graft-versus-host responses after intestinal transplantation (dated by TCRdb to about 2021). In terms of the full investigation: The transplants that recipients received were multivisceral, liver-intestinal, or isolated intestinal. The cohort enrolled 20 to 25 intestinal transplant recipients, one of whom was a retransplant, and a few patients without pretransplant specimens were excluded. Samples from a few later patients were sequenced in-house on an Illumina MiSeq with MiXCR processing rather than by the commercial service. A peak of at least 4% donor T cells among recipient peripheral blood mononuclear cells was the definition used for donor T cell macrochimerism. Bulk TCR-beta CDR3 sequencing was used to track graft-versus-host and host-versus-graft alloreactive T cell clones in the graft, circulation and bone marrow after intestinal transplantation. Anti-thymocyte globulin induction was given to all recipients, followed by maintenance tacrolimus and steroids for about 3 years. Alloreactive clones were identified by sequencing pre-transplant mixed lymphocyte reaction products and comparing them with unstimulated pre-transplant donor and recipient T cells. Broad study findings and their caveats: Early after transplant, declines in HvG clones were associated with peak levels of circulating GvH clones. GvH clones were found in recipient bone marrow, and some of the GvH clones appeared earlier in ileal mucosa or blood, which is consistent with an intestinal mucosal origin. The relatively low number and heterogeneity of intestinal transplant patients limited the conclusions. In the allografts of patients with donor T cell macrochimerism, GvH to HvG T cell clonal ratios were high.

This clone was observed a handful of times. Its antigen target is currently unknown. Base qualities are not provided; no much larger clone lies one nucleotide away. Sample time point, as interpreted from the label and publication: cells obtained before transplantation from donor or recipient. CD3+CD4+ and CD3+CD8+ populations were FACS-sorted from unstimulated pre-transplant donor and recipient cells taken from spleen or lymph nodes. V is pruned by 11 bases and J by 4 bases, leaving 10 bases of the junction without a gene match. From its cysteine to its phenylalanine, the CDR3 spans 14 amino acids. Kept here is only the CDR3 DNA, which spans 42 bases and is read in frame from base 1. Per the germline V gene, SNHLY is the CDR1 and FYNNEI is the CDR2. Library preparation used the immunoSEQ multiplex PCR assay. For most patients, genomic DNA was isolated with the Qiagen DNeasy Blood and Tissue Kit and shipped frozen to Adaptive Biotechnologies for TCR sequencing. For most patients, high-throughput TCR-beta CDR3 sequencing of genomic DNA was performed by Adaptive Biotechnologies. Turning to the authors' computational methods: TCR sequencing data were retrieved from Adaptive's ImmunoSEQ software for roughly 17 patients, whereas a few other patients were processed with MiXCR and VDJtools. CD4 versus CD8 sorting errors were corrected by removing sequences found in both subsets at a frequency ratio below 5:1. CDR3 nucleotide sequences shared by donor and recipient were removed because the origin of these sequences could not be assigned. Alloreactive clones required at least 2-fold expansion over unstimulated cells and minimum CFSE-low frequency of 0.002% (template counts) or 0.001% (read counts). Mappable clones were those detected in sequenced pre-transplant spleen, lymph node, or MLR CFSE-low populations of the donor or recipient. The cumulative frequency of alloreactive clones was calculated as a percentage of all sequences, weighted by copy number. Not all clones reach the TCRdb copy of this immuneACCESS table, which keeps in-frame sequences only. Checked studies attribute under half of the gap to unresolved V genes and leave the rest unexplained. The DNA was the basis for D and trimming; V, J and clone size are from that table. The sample includes 90,000 to 150,000 clones, with over 85% observed a single time. Around 0.12% of the sample goes to the ten largest clones.

The chain is made from TRBV2 and TRBJ2-2, and 7 bases in between align with TRBD2. This specimen consisted of unstimulated CD4+ T cells sorted from spleen or lymph node cells, obtained before intestinal transplant. This clonotype was sampled from a human donor who received an intestinal transplant. The CDR3 amino acid sequence is: CASKGRESTGELFF. In nucleotide form, the sequence is TGTGCCTCTAAAGGGCGGGAGAGCACCGGGGAGCTGTTTTTT.